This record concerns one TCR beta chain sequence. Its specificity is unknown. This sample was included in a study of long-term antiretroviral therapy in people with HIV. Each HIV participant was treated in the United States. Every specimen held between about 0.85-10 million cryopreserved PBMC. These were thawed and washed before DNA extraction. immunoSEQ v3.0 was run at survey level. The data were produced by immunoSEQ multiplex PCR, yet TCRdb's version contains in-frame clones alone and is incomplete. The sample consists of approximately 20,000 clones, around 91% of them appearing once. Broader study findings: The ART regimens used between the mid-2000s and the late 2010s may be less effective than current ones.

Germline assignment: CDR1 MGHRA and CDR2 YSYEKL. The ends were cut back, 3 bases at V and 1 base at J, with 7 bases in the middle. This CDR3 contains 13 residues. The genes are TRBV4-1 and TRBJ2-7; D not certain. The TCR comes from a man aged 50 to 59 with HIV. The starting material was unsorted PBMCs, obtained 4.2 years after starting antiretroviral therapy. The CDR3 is CASSQTISYEQYF. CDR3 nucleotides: TGCGCCAGCAGCCAGACGATTTCCTACGAGCAGTACTTC.